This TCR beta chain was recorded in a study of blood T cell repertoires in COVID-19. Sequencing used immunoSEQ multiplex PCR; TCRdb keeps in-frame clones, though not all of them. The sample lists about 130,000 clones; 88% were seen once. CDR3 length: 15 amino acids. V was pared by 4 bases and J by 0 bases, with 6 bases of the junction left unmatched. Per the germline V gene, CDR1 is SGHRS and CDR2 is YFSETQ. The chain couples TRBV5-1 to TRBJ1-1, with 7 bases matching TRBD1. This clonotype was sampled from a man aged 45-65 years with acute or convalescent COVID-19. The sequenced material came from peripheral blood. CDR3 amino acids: CASSPVTGLNTEAFF. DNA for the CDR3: TGCGCCAGCAGCCCTGTGACAGGGCTGAACACTGAAGCTTTCTTT.